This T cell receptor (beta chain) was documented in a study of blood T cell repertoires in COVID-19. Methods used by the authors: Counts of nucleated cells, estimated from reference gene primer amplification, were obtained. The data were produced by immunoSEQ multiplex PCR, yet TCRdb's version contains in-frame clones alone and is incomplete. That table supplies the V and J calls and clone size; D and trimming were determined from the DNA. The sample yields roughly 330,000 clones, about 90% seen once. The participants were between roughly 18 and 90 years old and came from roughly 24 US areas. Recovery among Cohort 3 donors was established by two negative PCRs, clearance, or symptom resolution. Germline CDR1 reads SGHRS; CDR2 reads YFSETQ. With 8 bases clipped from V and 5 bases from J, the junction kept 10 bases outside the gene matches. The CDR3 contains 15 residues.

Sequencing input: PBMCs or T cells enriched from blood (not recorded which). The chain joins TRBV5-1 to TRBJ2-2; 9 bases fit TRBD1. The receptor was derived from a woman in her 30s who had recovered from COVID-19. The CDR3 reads CASSPGQGWTGELFF. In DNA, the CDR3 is TGCGCCAGTAGCCCGGGACAGGGATGGACCGGGGAGCTGTTTTTT.